This paragraph covers one T cell receptor beta chain sequence. One entry per CDR3 protein, called by TCRdb with MiXCR from the PCR reads. The table has approximately 680,000 distinct CDR3 sequences, approximately 24% seen once. The entry originates in a study of molecular identifiers for immune sequencing clone quantification. The CD8+CD4-CCR7+CD45RA+ phenotype defined the sorted naive CD8 T cells. The germline V gene has CDR1 LGHDT and CDR2 YNNKEL (reference sequence). V lost 3 bases and J 7 bases, leaving 13 bases between the germline ends. The CDR3 covers 13 residues. V usage is TRBV3-1 and J usage is TRBJ2-7; D call uncertain. Sample: naive CD8+ T cells from blood, with Jurkat cell RNA spiked in. As for subset: FACS-sorted CD8+CD4-CCR7+CD45RA+ naive T cells. The TCR sequence derives from a human donor in good health. Some libraries in this study had Jurkat cell RNA spiked in. As DNA, the CDR3 is TGTGCCAGCAGCCAGATGGGGATTTTGGAGCAGTACTTC. Protein sequence: CASSQMGILEQYF.